This is a list of T cell receptor beta chains from one sample in a study of CD8+ T cells in alopecia areata. The repertoire was sequenced with immunoSEQ multiplex PCR; TCRdb's copy has only in-frame clones and lacks some. The sample holds 150,000 or so clones; roughly 61% are singletons and the top ten take 5% to 7%. Sequences were derived from CD4+ T cells sorted from blood, sampled at week 0. The source of these receptors is a human donor with alopecia areata. Each CDR3 is given with its conserved first and last residue.

j_call v_call cdr3_aa
TRBJ2-1 TRBV15 CATNLGLAGAGEQFF
TRBJ1-1 TRBV19 CASSSGDSPVTEAFF
TRBJ1-6 TRBV28 CASSDRDRFYNSPLHF
TRBJ2-1 TRBV4-2 CASSQDGRGRQFF
TRBJ1-6 TRBV6-6 CASSIDRVPTNSPLHF
TRBJ2-7 TRBV4-1 CASSHQKGGLAIDEQYF
TRBJ2-7 TRBV5-1 CASSNAGTGTGGYEQYF
TRBJ1-5 TRBV7-9 CASSFDRGGGPQHF
TRBJ1-2 TRBV30 CAWSKGGGRANYGYTF
TRBJ2-2 TRBV29-1 CSARTLTGELFF
TRBJ2-3 TRBV6-6 CASSYPGQGAGDTQYF
TRBJ1-1 TRBV29-1 CSVLPGGAEAFF
TRBJ1-3 TRBV30 CAWSAVVSGNTIYF
TRBJ2-1 TRBV7-9 CASSSTGASGEQFF
TRBJ1-3 TRBV29-1 CSVVPLSGNTIYF
TRBJ2-7 TRBV15 CATSRDKGQGGYEQYF
TRBJ2-1 TRBV30 CAWSPSGNEQFF
TRBJ1-2 TRBV29-1 CSVGDNRRGYTF
TRBJ1-2 TRBV10-3 CAISQGRNYGYTF
TRBJ2-3 TRBV7-3 CASSAGQATDTQYF
TRBJ1-1 TRBV2 CASRRTEAFF
TRBJ2-1 TRBV5-4 CASSFSSGGAYEQFF
TRBJ1-2 TRBV6-1 CASSEQGLYGYTF
TRBJ2-7 TRBV4-3 CASSTGTGVHEQYF
TRBJ1-5 TRBV27 CASSPQTGNQPQHF
TRBJ1-5 TRBV7-9 CASSLSDRAPQHF